A single TCR beta chain is shown here with its context. Its cognate antigen is unknown. The data were produced by immunoSEQ multiplex PCR, yet TCRdb's version contains in-frame clones alone and is incomplete. The sample lists fewer than 40,000 clones; roughly 76% were seen once. This sample is part of a study of STAT5B mutations in CD4+ large granular lymphocyte leukemia. Study background: The CDR3 'QG' motif was associated with a particular HLA allele among healthy donors. Study-wide results and limits: Without putative leukemic clones, patient CD4-sorted repertoires remained more clonal than healthy CD4+ repertoires. Compared with healthy controls (2/35), patient top clones favored TRBV06 (8/27).

The CDR3 loop spans 12 amino acids. Germline V gene lookup returns CDR1 SEHNR and CDR2 FQNEAQ (reference sequence). Trimming cost V 4 bases and J 1 base, with 4 bases left between them. Control samples were healthy donors' buffy coats. The V call is TRBV7-9, the J call TRBJ1-1; D ambiguous. Input material: CD4+ T cells from blood buffy coats. The sequence was collected from a human donor in good health. The DNA for the CDR3 is TGTGCCAGCAGCTGGGGGAACACTGAAGCTTTCTTT. This encodes CASSWGNTEAFF.